This T cell receptor (beta chain) appears in the sequencing data of a study of metastatic and nonmetastatic thyroid tumors (TCRdb year 2020). For the wider study: Repertoires from peripheral blood and from tumor or nodule tissue samples of malignant and benign thyroid patients were compared.

No patient had received any treatment before thyroid surgery. The study retrospectively analysed patient clinical samples collected from about 2011 to 2018 using T-cell receptor beta sequencing. In the germline V gene, CDR1 corresponds to SGHRS and CDR2 to YFSETQ. The CDR3 holds 12 amino acids from the cysteine to the phenylalanine. The read is trimmed to its CDR3 DNA, 36 bases read in frame from base 1. A distance of 10 bases separates the germline ends of V and J, which lose 2 bases and 8 bases respectively. The paper's findings and limits, for the study overall: In both blood and tumor samples, malignant tumors were reported to have significantly higher TCR beta diversity than benign nodules.

Library method: PCR. The listed sequencing device is Illumina HiSeq 4000. The TCR beta-chain CDR3 region of each patient was profiled by high-throughput sequencing. The authors' analysis ran thus. CDR3 differences across clinicopathological groups were used to build a classifier for discriminating distant-metastatic papillary thyroid cancer patients. The Shannon index was used to measure repertoire diversity, and the Morisita-Horn index was used to measure how similar tumor and blood repertoires were. TCRdb's own reprocessing of the public reads used fastp at Q25 and MiXCR and kept productive beta chains. The V and J calls shown here were made by TCRdb, not taken from the authors' results. The sample table records tens of thousands of clones; 16% of these occur just once. The ten largest account for nearly 3.5% of the sample. This clone was observed at least ten times. Its antigen is currently not known. Base qualities are missing; no much larger clone stands one base away.

The TCR originated in a female donor with papillary thyroid cancer or a benign thyroid nodule (not recorded which). Some clones in this sample may be carry-over from other donors' samples. The chain links TRBV5-1 with TRBJ1-1; no D gene call is confident. The source material was blood. CDR3 protein: CASSLDLTEAFF. The base sequence is TGCGCCAGCAGCTTAGACCTAACCGAAGCTTTCTTT.